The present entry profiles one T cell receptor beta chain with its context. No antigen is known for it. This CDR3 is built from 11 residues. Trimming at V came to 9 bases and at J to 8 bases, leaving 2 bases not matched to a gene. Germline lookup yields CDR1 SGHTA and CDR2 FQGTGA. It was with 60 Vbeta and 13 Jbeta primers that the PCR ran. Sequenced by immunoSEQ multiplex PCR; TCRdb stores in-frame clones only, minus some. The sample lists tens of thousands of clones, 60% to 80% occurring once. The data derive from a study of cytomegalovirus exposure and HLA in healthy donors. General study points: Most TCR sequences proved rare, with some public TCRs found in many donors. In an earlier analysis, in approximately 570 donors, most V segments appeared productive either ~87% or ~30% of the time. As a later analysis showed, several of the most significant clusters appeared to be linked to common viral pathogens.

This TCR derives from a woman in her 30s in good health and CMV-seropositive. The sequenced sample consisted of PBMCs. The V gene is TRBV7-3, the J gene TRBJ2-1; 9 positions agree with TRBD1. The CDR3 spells CASGQGYEQFF. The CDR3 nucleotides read TGTGCCAGTGGACAGGGGTATGAGCAGTTCTTC.